A selection of T cell receptor beta chains follows, all from one sample in a study of T cell repertoires in cytomegalovirus infection. These TCRs' antigens remain unknown. TCRdb re-called the reads with MiXCR, one entry per CDR3 protein. The sample lists about 340,000 distinct CDR3 sequences; roughly 29% were seen once. Sample: cultured PBMCs, taken from culture after CMV antigen stimulation. These receptors all stem from a human donor in good health (CMV status not recorded). Some clones in this sample may be carry-over from other donors' samples. Both conserved end residues are part of each CDR3.

v_call cdr3_length cdr3_aa
TRBV6-5 17 CASSHSNYAGGTDTQYF
TRBV7-2 14 CASSLQPVNTEAFF
TRBV20-1 14 CSAYTQGSNQPQHF
TRBV28 14 CASSTSGQGYGYTF
TRBV7-8 17 CASSAQAVGMSNEKLFF
TRBV7-3 15 CASSPGTGGSYGYTF
TRBV7-2 14 CASSLARGTDTQYF
TRBV19 17 CACSISTETYLGYSQHF
TRBV5-1 15 CASSPTTGVNQPQHF
TRBV6-5 11 CASSSLREQYF
TRBV7-2 16 CASSPSGGIPYNEQFF